These T cell receptor beta chains were read from a single sample in a study of blood T cell repertoires in COVID-19. Here immunoSEQ multiplex PCR was the method, and the copy in TCRdb shows in-frame clones only, minus some. The table lists around 170,000 clones, around 84% of them singletons, with approximately 7.7% in the top ten. The sample comprised PBMCs or T cells enriched from blood (not recorded which). These TCRs come from a woman in her forties or fifties who had recovered from COVID-19. The CDR3 runs from the conserved cysteine through the conserved F or W. The D gene is left open where the match is weak. Rows give clone size only sometimes, using once, few, many, or a class for an expanded clone.

clone_size: once; v_call: TRBV13; d_call: TRBD2; j_call: TRBJ2-1; cdr3_aa: CASSFGRAYNEQFF; cdr3_nt: TGTGCCAGCAGCTTCGGGAGGGCCTACAATGAGCAGTTCTTC
clone_size: NA; v_call: TRBV19; d_call: TRBD1; j_call: TRBJ1-6; cdr3_aa: CASSEVRAGGYSPLHF; cdr3_nt: TGTGCCAGTAGTGAGGTTAGGGCAGGGGGTTATTCACCCCTCCACTTT
clone_size: NA; v_call: TRBV7-6; d_call: TRBD1; j_call: TRBJ2-7; cdr3_aa: CASSLGYGTGAYEQYF; cdr3_nt: TGTGCCAGCAGCTTAGGTTACGGGACAGGGGCCTACGAGCAGTACTTC
clone_size: NA; v_call: TRBV19; d_call: NA; j_call: TRBJ1-3; cdr3_aa: CASSIGVNSGNTIYF; cdr3_nt: TGTGCCAGTAGTATAGGAGTGAACTCTGGAAACACCATATATTTT
clone_size: NA; v_call: TRBV7-2; d_call: NA; j_call: TRBJ1-6; cdr3_aa: CASSSRSGAQSPLHF; cdr3_nt: TGTGCCAGCAGCTCTAGAAGTGGGGCCCAATCACCCCTCCACTTT
clone_size: NA; v_call: TRBV10-3; d_call: TRBD2; j_call: TRBJ2-2; cdr3_aa: CAISDGGSVTGELFF; cdr3_nt: TGTGCCATCAGTGATGGCGGGAGCGTCACCGGGGAGCTGTTTTTT
clone_size: NA; v_call: TRBV19; d_call: TRBD1; j_call: TRBJ1-6; cdr3_aa: CASTALDREGSPLHF; cdr3_nt: TGTGCCAGTACCGCACTGGACAGGGAAGGGTCACCCCTCCACTTT
clone_size: NA; v_call: TRBV28; d_call: TRBD2; j_call: TRBJ2-7; cdr3_aa: CASSLQGLAGGHYEQYF; cdr3_nt: TGTGCCAGCAGTTTGCAGGGACTAGCGGGAGGGCACTACGAGCAGTACTTC
clone_size: NA; v_call: TRBV19; d_call: NA; j_call: TRBJ2-5; cdr3_aa: CASSRGVQETQYF; cdr3_nt: TGTGCCAGTAGTAGAGGAGTACAAGAGACCCAGTACTTC
clone_size: few; v_call: TRBV19; d_call: TRBD1; j_call: TRBJ1-1; cdr3_aa: CASKDRVNTEAFF; cdr3_nt: TGTGCCAGCAAAGACAGGGTAAACACTGAAGCTTTCTTT
clone_size: NA; v_call: TRBV7-9; d_call: TRBD1; j_call: TRBJ2-1; cdr3_aa: CASSPSGGSSNEQFF; cdr3_nt: TGTGCCAGCAGCCCATCAGGGGGCTCCTCTAATGAGCAGTTCTTC
clone_size: NA; v_call: TRBV6-2/TRBV6-3; d_call: NA; j_call: TRBJ2-2; cdr3_aa: CASSLFHGELFF; cdr3_nt: TGTGCCAGCAGTTTGTTTCACGGGGAGCTGTTTTTT
clone_size: NA; v_call: TRBV19; d_call: TRBD1; j_call: TRBJ2-1; cdr3_aa: CASSVLQQGNEQFF; cdr3_nt: TGTGCCAGTAGTGTTCTACAACAGGGGAATGAGCAGTTCTTC
clone_size: NA; v_call: TRBV4-2; d_call: TRBD2; j_call: TRBJ2-1; cdr3_aa: CASASGRGRNEQFF; cdr3_nt: TGTGCCAGCGCTAGCGGGAGGGGCAGGAATGAGCAGTTCTTC
clone_size: NA; v_call: TRBV3-1/TRBV3-2; d_call: TRBD1; j_call: TRBJ1-2; cdr3_aa: CASRQGNYGYTF; cdr3_nt: TGTGCCAGCAGACAGGGGAACTATGGCTACACCTTC
clone_size: NA; v_call: TRBV5-1; d_call: TRBD2; j_call: TRBJ2-6; cdr3_aa: CASSGAGGPGPGANVLTF; cdr3_nt: TGCGCCAGCAGCGGTGCGGGGGGGCCCGGTCCTGGGGCCAACGTCCTGACTTTC
clone_size: NA; v_call: TRBV2; d_call: NA; j_call: TRBJ1-1; cdr3_aa: CASKEGLWTEAFF; cdr3_nt: TGTGCCAGCAAGGAGGGTTTGTGGACTGAAGCTTTCTTT
clone_size: NA; v_call: TRBV19; d_call: NA; j_call: TRBJ2-4; cdr3_aa: CASSIDGETGATSAKNIQYF; cdr3_nt: TGTGCCAGTAGTATAGATGGGGAAACCGGGGCCACTAGCGCCAAAAACATTCAGTACTTC
clone_size: NA; v_call: TRBV9; d_call: NA; j_call: TRBJ1-6; cdr3_aa: CASSVARSGLINSPLHF; cdr3_nt: TGTGCCAGCAGCGTAGCACGTTCGGGACTTATTAATTCACCCCTCCACTTT
clone_size: NA; v_call: TRBV10-3; d_call: NA; j_call: TRBJ2-7; cdr3_aa: CAISPLQGGSYEQYF; cdr3_nt: TGTGCCATCAGTCCCCTGCAGGGTGGAAGCTACGAGCAGTACTTC
clone_size: NA; v_call: TRBV7-6; d_call: NA; j_call: TRBJ2-2; cdr3_aa: CASSSVPQSNTGELFF; cdr3_nt: TGTGCCAGCAGCTCGGTACCTCAATCGAACACCGGGGAGCTGTTTTTT
clone_size: once; v_call: TRBV29-1; d_call: TRBD1; j_call: TRBJ1-1; cdr3_aa: CSVSRGTGGNTEAFF; cdr3_nt: TGCAGCGTTTCCCGTGGGACAGGGGGGAACACTGAAGCTTTCTTT
clone_size: NA; v_call: TRBV5-1; d_call: TRBD1; j_call: TRBJ1-6; cdr3_aa: CASSFRTGLNSPLHF; cdr3_nt: TGCGCCAGCAGCTTTAGGACAGGGCTTAATTCACCCCTCCACTTT
clone_size: NA; v_call: TRBV11-3; d_call: TRBD1; j_call: TRBJ2-5; cdr3_aa: CASSLGAGTGGRETQYF; cdr3_nt: TGTGCCAGCAGCTTAGGAGCCGGGACAGGGGGTCGGGAGACCCAGTACTTC
clone_size: once; v_call: TRBV28; d_call: TRBD2; j_call: TRBJ2-1; cdr3_aa: CASRTSGGTRSYNEQFF; cdr3_nt: TGTGCCAGCAGGACTAGCGGGGGAACACGCTCCTACAATGAGCAGTTCTTC
clone_size: NA; v_call: TRBV10-3; d_call: NA; j_call: TRBJ2-2; cdr3_aa: CAIREDRTNTGELFF; cdr3_nt: TGTGCCATCAGGGAGGACAGAACGAACACCGGGGAGCTGTTTTTT
clone_size: NA; v_call: TRBV4-3; d_call: NA; j_call: TRBJ1-6; cdr3_aa: CASSQSGDSPLHF; cdr3_nt: TGCGCCAGCAGCCAATCAGGGGATTCACCCCTCCACTTT
clone_size: NA; v_call: TRBV3-1/TRBV3-2; d_call: TRBD1; j_call: TRBJ1-1; cdr3_aa: CASSRDRGLTEAFF; cdr3_nt: TGTGCCAGCAGCCGCGACAGGGGGCTGACTGAAGCTTTCTTT
clone_size: NA; v_call: TRBV7-2; d_call: NA; j_call: TRBJ2-3; cdr3_aa: CASSPWAESLTDTQYF; cdr3_nt: TGTGCCAGCAGCCCTTGGGCCGAGAGCTTGACAGATACGCAGTATTTT
clone_size: NA; v_call: TRBV29-1; d_call: TRBD1; j_call: TRBJ2-6; cdr3_aa: CSVKSGGSGANVLTF; cdr3_nt: TGCAGCGTTAAATCAGGGGGCTCTGGGGCCAACGTCCTGACTTTC
clone_size: NA; v_call: TRBV20-1; d_call: TRBD2; j_call: TRBJ2-1; cdr3_aa: CSAGTSAEQFF; cdr3_nt: TGCAGTGCCGGGACTAGCGCAGAGCAGTTCTTC
clone_size: NA; v_call: TRBV5-4; d_call: TRBD1; j_call: TRBJ2-1; cdr3_aa: CASSPGTGRNEQFF; cdr3_nt: TGTGCCAGCAGCCCCGGGACAGGGCGCAATGAGCAGTTCTTC
clone_size: NA; v_call: TRBV19; d_call: NA; j_call: TRBJ1-5; cdr3_aa: CASRAGTNSNQPQHF; cdr3_nt: TGTGCCAGTAGGGCGGGGACGAATAGCAATCAGCCCCAGCATTTT
clone_size: NA; v_call: TRBV7-3; d_call: NA; j_call: TRBJ2-5; cdr3_aa: CASSFSIQETQYF; cdr3_nt: TGTGCCAGCAGCTTTTCCATCCAAGAGACCCAGTACTTC
clone_size: NA; v_call: TRBV6-2/TRBV6-3; d_call: TRBD2; j_call: TRBJ2-1; cdr3_aa: CASSPPGGVGNEQFF; cdr3_nt: TGTGCCAGCAGTCCGCCCGGGGGGGTTGGTAATGAGCAGTTCTTC
clone_size: many; v_call: TRBV7-2; d_call: TRBD1; j_call: TRBJ1-5; cdr3_aa: CASSMTGGAGNQPQHF; cdr3_nt: TGTGCCAGCAGCATGACAGGGGGCGCGGGCAATCAGCCCCAGCATTTT
clone_size: NA; v_call: TRBV27; d_call: NA; j_call: TRBJ2-1; cdr3_aa: CASTKPGLPYNEQFF; cdr3_nt: TGTGCCAGCACTAAACCGGGACTGCCCTACAATGAGCAGTTCTTC
clone_size: once; v_call: TRBV4-2; d_call: TRBD1; j_call: TRBJ1-1; cdr3_aa: CASSQPQGPTGEAFF; cdr3_nt: TGTGCCAGCAGCCAGCCACAGGGGCCCACGGGTGAAGCTTTCTTT
clone_size: NA; v_call: TRBV5-1; d_call: NA; j_call: TRBJ2-5; cdr3_aa: CASSLVMGRDADF; cdr3_nt: TGCGCCAGCAGCTTGGTTATGGGCCGAGACGCCGACTTC
clone_size: NA; v_call: TRBV9; d_call: TRBD2; j_call: TRBJ2-2; cdr3_aa: CASSPPGLDTGELFF; cdr3_nt: TGTGCCAGCAGCCCCCCGGGACTAGACACCGGGGAGCTGTTTTTT
clone_size: NA; v_call: TRBV19; d_call: NA; j_call: TRBJ1-5; cdr3_aa: CASRKERNQPQHF; cdr3_nt: TGTGCCAGTAGGAAGGAGCGCAATCAGCCCCAGCATTTT
clone_size: NA; v_call: TRBV7-9; d_call: NA; j_call: TRBJ2-3; cdr3_aa: CASSSWDFNTDTQYF; cdr3_nt: TGTGCCAGCAGCTCCTGGGACTTTAACACAGATACGCAGTATTTT
clone_size: NA; v_call: TRBV11-3; d_call: NA; j_call: TRBJ1-1; cdr3_aa: CASSSRTAMNTEAFF; cdr3_nt: TGTGCCAGCAGCTCAAGGACAGCCATGAACACTGAAGCTTTCTTT
clone_size: NA; v_call: TRBV4-3; d_call: TRBD2; j_call: TRBJ2-7; cdr3_aa: CASSQQTRGWYEQYF; cdr3_nt: TGCGCCAGCAGCCAACAGACGCGGGGGTGGTACGAGCAGTACTTC
clone_size: NA; v_call: TRBV14; d_call: TRBD1; j_call: TRBJ1-5; cdr3_aa: CASSLTGRNQPQHF; cdr3_nt: TGTGCCAGCAGCTTGACAGGGAGGAATCAGCCCCAGCATTTT
clone_size: NA; v_call: TRBV6-5; d_call: NA; j_call: TRBJ1-2; cdr3_aa: CASSYSVLGYTF; cdr3_nt: TGTGCCAGCAGTTATTCTGTCTTGGGCTACACCTTC
clone_size: NA; v_call: TRBV5-1; d_call: NA; j_call: TRBJ2-5; cdr3_aa: CASRREWGERETQYF; cdr3_nt: TGCGCCAGCAGAAGGGAGTGGGGGGAACGAGAGACCCAGTACTTC
clone_size: NA; v_call: TRBV4-2; d_call: NA; j_call: TRBJ1-1; cdr3_aa: CASGHIGDTEAFF; cdr3_nt: TGTGCCAGCGGACACATCGGCGACACTGAAGCTTTCTTT